Below, 32 T cell receptor beta chains from the same sample are listed, as sequenced in a study of cytomegalovirus exposure and HLA in healthy donors. Amplification used 60 Vbeta primers and 13 Jbeta primers. Method: immunoSEQ multiplex PCR; TCRdb's copy keeps in-frame clones and lacks some. This table holds about 140,000 clones, 70% to 85% found once. Sequencing was done on a sample of PBMCs. Receptors were obtained from a woman in her thirties or forties in good health and CMV-seronegative.

The chain has TRBV4-1 and TRBJ2-3; TRBD2 is a possible D gene (6 bases). V was shortened by 4 bases and J by 0 bases, with 14 bases between the two germline ends. This CDR3 is built from 16 residues. Germline CDR1 is MGHRA and CDR2 is YSYEKL. The CDR3 sequence is CASSLSPGLSTDTQYF. The CDR3 region has the DNA TGCGCCAGCAGCCTAAGTCCGGGACTTAGCACAGATACGCAGTATTTT.

The chain joins TRBV28 to TRBJ2-7; 9 bases map to TRBD1. Looked up from germline, CDR1 is MDHEN and CDR2 is SYDVKM. CDR3 size: 16 residues. With V trimmed by 4 bases and J by 2 bases, 9 bases remained unmatched. CDR3 DNA sequence: TGTGCCAGCAGTTCCACCGGGACAGGGACTCCCTACGAGCAGTACTTC. It encodes CASSSTGTGTPYEQYF.

This clone appeared once. The rearrangement links TRBV7-5 to TRBJ2-1; TRBD2, the table's D call, lacks a check against the DNA. TRBV7-5 is a pseudogene segment. The CDR3 covers 16 residues. CDR3 loop: CSRSITSGRRYYEQFF. DNA for the CDR3: TGTTCCAGAAGCATCACTAGCGGGAGGAGGTATTATGAGCAGTTCTTC.

This rearrangement joins TRBV5-1 to TRBJ2-1; TRBD2 matches at 10 bases. Germline CDR1 reads SGHRS; CDR2 reads YFSETQ. With V trimmed by 4 bases and J by 5 bases, 6 bases remained unmatched. The length of the CDR3 is 15 residues. CDR3 coding DNA: TGCGCCAGCAGCCTCGGGACTAGCGTCCACAATGAGCAGTTCTTC. It translates to CASSLGTSVHNEQFF.

The genes are TRBV20-1 and TRBJ2-7; 7 bases align to TRBD1. The V and J ends lost 6 bases and 11 bases, in that order; junction bases with no gene match: 10. The CDR3 totals 11 residues. In germline, CDR1 is DFQATT, CDR2 SNEGSKA (reference sequence). DNA of the CDR3: TGCAGTGCCAGAACCCGGGACAGAGAGTACTTC. Translated, it gives CSARTRDREYF.

The gene calls are TRBV18 and TRBJ1-2; 8 bases agree with TRBD1. Germline V CDR1 and CDR2: KGHSH, LQKENI. Unmatched junction bases numbered 4, after V lost 3 bases and J lost 7 bases. The CDR3 is made up of 13 amino acids. The CDR3 DNA reads as TGTGCCAGCTCACCGACAGGGGTTAGTGGCTACACCTTC. Translation gives CASSPTGVSGYTF.

This chain joins TRBV7-6 and TRBJ2-3, with a weak D call TRBD2 (5 bases). CDR3 length equals 15 residues. Trimming took off 1 base at V and 2 bases at J, with 10 bases between the two ends. CDR1 SGHVS and CDR2 FNYEAQ come from the germline V gene. CDR3 DNA: TGTGCCAGCAGCTTAGTGGGCGGGCACACAGATACGCAGTATTTT. Translation: CASSLVGGHTDTQYF.

CDR3 residues: CAWKTTAALAEQYF. The CDR3 bases are TGTGCCTGGAAAACGACGGCTGCTTTAGCCGAGCAGTACTTC. The chain couples TRBV30 to TRBJ2-7, with D hard to call. Trimming removed 4 bases from V and 6 bases from J, with 19 bases in between. The CDR3 has 14 residues. CDR1 is GTSNPN, CDR2 SVGIG, per germline (reference sequence).

This clone has more than one count but fewer than ten. The chain couples TRBV28 to TRBJ2-4; TRBD2 agrees at 8 bases. The V segment lost 6 bases and the J segment 3 bases; nucleotides outside the gene matches: 7. The CDR3 is 15 residues long. Germline V CDR1 and CDR2: MDHEN, SYDVKM. CDR3 amino acids: CASRGLAGSKNIQYF. The CDR3 DNA reads TGTGCCAGCAGAGGCCTAGCGGGTAGCAAAAACATTCAGTACTTC.

The chain employs TRBV28 and TRBJ2-7; TRBD2 agrees at 7 bases. V lost 3 bases and J lost 3; bases outside the gene matches: 11. The CDR3 covers 16 residues. Germline CDR1 and CDR2: MDHEN and SYDVKM. The CDR3 nucleotides read TGTGCCAGCAGTTTGCTCAAGGGACTATTATACTACGAGCAGTACTTC. Amino acid sequence: CASSLLKGLLYYEQYF.

The J gene is TRBJ2-1, the V gene TRBV19; 7 bases match TRBD2. Losses at the gene ends were 10 bases for V and 2 bases for J; bases not matched to a gene: 14. Germline V CDR1 and CDR2: LNHDA, SQIVND (reference sequence). The CDR3 spans 16 residues. CDR3 loop: CATNLASGNPYNEQFF. For the CDR3, the DNA is TGTGCCACAAATTTGGCTAGCGGAAACCCCTACAATGAGCAGTTCTTC.

This sequence joins TRBV11-3 and TRBJ2-3; 13 nucleotides line up with TRBD2. From germline, CDR1 is SGHNT and CDR2 YENEEA. The junction had 8 bases not matched to a gene; V was cut back by 4 bases and J by 4 bases. The length of the CDR3 is 17 residues. The CDR3 region has the DNA TGTGCCAGCAGCTATCGGACTAGCGGGAGTGGGGCAGATACGCAGTATTTT. Translation: CASSYRTSGSGADTQYF.

The chain has TRBV7-2 and TRBJ2-7, with D tentatively TRBD1 (5 bases). CDR1 and CDR2 from the germline V gene are SGHTA and FQGNSA. This CDR3 comprises 15 residues. V was shortened by 5 bases and J by 1 base, with 15 bases between the two germline ends. This chain's CDR3 is CASSLLGQGSYEQYF. As DNA, the CDR3 is TGTGCCAGCAGCCTCCTTGGGCAGGGATCCTACGAGCAGTACTTC.

The genes are TRBV28 and TRBJ2-3; a possible D gene is TRBD1 (7 bases). Trimming removed 10 bases from V and 5 bases from J, with 16 bases in between. CDR3 length: 13 residues. Germline V gene data show CDR1 as MDHEN and CDR2 as SYDVKM. The CDR3: CATHRGGRDTQYF. The CDR3 nucleotides read TGTGCCACACACAGGGGAGGTAGAGATACGCAGTATTTT. Full variable domain (remainder filled in from reference TRBV28 and TRBJ2-3): DVKVTQSSRYLVKRTGEKVFLECVQDMDHENMFWYRQDPGLGLRLIYFSYDVKMKEKGDIPEGYSVSREKKERFSLILESASTNQTSMYLCATHRGGRDTQYFGPGTRLTVL.

The chain carries TRBV21-1 and TRBJ2-3; TRBD2, the table's D call, was not compared with the DNA. TRBV21-1 is a documented pseudogene. The CDR3 is 16 amino acids. This CDR3 is CASSKPRGVVESPQYF. DNA of the CDR3: TGTGCCAGCAGCAAGCCTCGGGGGGTCGTTGAATCCCCGCAGTATTTT.

This clone was observed a few times. The V call is TRBV28, the J call TRBJ2-7; 8 nucleotides agree with TRBD1. The CDR3 spans 15 residues. V trimming: 4 bases; J trimming: 4 bases; junction bases outside the gene matches: 9. CDR1 and CDR2 (germline): MDHEN, SYDVKM. DNA for the CDR3: TGTGCCAGCAGTTCCGTTAGGACAGGGCTTTACGAGCAGTACTTC. As protein: CASSSVRTGLYEQYF.

As regards this clone: The junction differs from germline at one of its ends, possibly a read error. This CDR3 is also generated by other DNA sequences in the sample. This chain connects TRBV7-9 to TRBJ2-1; the match to TRBD2 covers 10 bases. Germline CDR1 is SEHNR and CDR2 is FQNEAQ (reference sequence). This CDR3 spans 16 amino acids. CDR3 bases: TGTTCCAGCAGCTTAGCACTAGCGGGAACCTACAATGAGCAGTTCTTC. Translated: CSSSLALAGTYNEQFF.

The V call is TRBV30, the J call TRBJ1-2; a possible D gene is TRBD1 (6 bases). Germline loops: CDR1 GTSNPN, CDR2 SVGIG (reference sequence). This CDR3 spans 12 amino acids. Deletions cut 7 bases from V and 7 bases from J, with 16 bases between. The CDR3 protein is CASTRPRGGYTF. As DNA, the CDR3 is TGTGCCTCAACACGACCCAGGGGTGGCTACACCTTC.

The chain couples TRBV28 to TRBJ1-2, with a possible D match to TRBD1 (6 bases). Germline loops: CDR1 MDHEN, CDR2 SYDVKM. The CDR3 consists of 14 residues. V lost 3 bases, J lost 7 bases, and 15 bases lay in between. The CDR3 loop reads CASSFYAGGPGYTF. CDR3 in DNA: TGTGCCAGCAGTTTTTATGCGGGGGGGCCTGGCTACACCTTC.

In this sample, this clone turned up a few times. The rearrangement joins TRBV6-5 to TRBJ2-7; possible D gene TRBD2, 7 bases. V was clipped by 4 bases and J by 3 bases, with 19 bases between them. The germline V gene has CDR1 MNHEY and CDR2 SVGAGI. The CDR3 length is 16 residues. The CDR3 here is CASSSEGGGGFYEQYF. Written as DNA, the CDR3 is TGTGCCAGCAGTTCAGAGGGAGGGGGGGGATTCTACGAGCAGTACTTC.

This chain uses TRBV29-1 with TRBJ1-1; 7 bases fit TRBD1. The length of the CDR3 is 13 residues. With V trimmed by 4 bases and J by 2 bases, 4 bases remained unmatched. Germline V lookup: CDR1 SQVTM, CDR2 ANQGSEA. The CDR3 nucleotides read TGCAGCGTTGCGACAGGGACTAACACTGAAGCTTTCTTT. Translated, it gives CSVATGTNTEAFF.

The J gene is TRBJ2-5, the V gene TRBV5-5, with a tentative D call TRBD2 (5 bases). The V gene lost 0 bases and the J gene lost 7 bases, with 16 bases spanning the gap. Germline CDR1 reads SGHKS; CDR2 reads YYEKEE (reference sequence). The CDR3 is 15 residues long. The CDR3 DNA reads as TGTGCCAGCAGCTTGGTCGGCGGCGTGGAGGCGACCCAGTACTTC. Protein product: CASSLVGGVEATQYF.

The genes are TRBV5-1 and TRBJ2-1; 12 nucleotides agree with TRBD2. V lost 2 bases, J lost 7 bases, and 4 bases stayed unmatched. The CDR3 length is 15 residues. Germline CDR1 reads SGHRS; CDR2 reads YFSETQ. CDR3 sequence (DNA): TGCGCCAGCAGCTTACGGACTAGCGGGATGAATGAGCAGTTCTTC. It yields the protein CASSLRTSGMNEQFF. The full variable domain, in which reference TRBV5-1 and TRBJ2-1 provide the parts outside the CDR3, is KAGVTQTPRYLIKTRGQQVTLSCSPISGHRSVSWYQQTPGQGLQFLFEYFSETQRNKGNFPGRFSGRQFSNSRSEMNVSTLELGDSALYLCASSLRTSGMNEQFFGPGTRLTVL.

This clone was found a few times. The rearrangement joins TRBV7-3 to TRBJ2-5; D perhaps matches TRBD1 (5 bases). Germline loops: CDR1 SGHTA, CDR2 FQGTGA. This CDR3 is built from 13 residues. The V and J ends lost 1 base and 3 bases respectively, with 6 bases between them. The chain's CDR3 is CASSLMTEETQYF. CDR3 DNA sequence: TGTGCCAGCAGCTTAATGACAGAAGAGACCCAGTACTTC.

The chain uses TRBV5-1 and TRBJ1-3; D unresolved. The CDR3 is 14 amino acids. The V gene lost 0 bases and the J gene lost 9 bases, with 13 bases spanning the gap. Germline loops: CDR1 SGHRS, CDR2 YFSETQ. CDR3 bases: TGCGCCAGCAGCTTGGGAGGGAAACGAAGCACCATATATTTT. Protein: CASSLGGKRSTIYF.

The chain combines TRBV19 with TRBJ2-2; 9 bases align to TRBD1. CDR1 and CDR2 (germline): LNHDA, SQIVND (reference sequence). With 4 bases clipped from V and 0 bases from J, the junction kept 6 bases outside the gene matches. This CDR3 is 17 amino acids long. CDR3 DNA: TGTGCCAGTAGTACTTACCGGGACAGGGCGAACACCGGGGAGCTGTTTTTT. This gives the protein CASSTYRDRANTGELFF.

This clone was seen a single time. This chain connects TRBV7-6 to TRBJ2-1; 7 bases match TRBD2. The V and J ends lost 0 bases and 8 bases, in that order; junction bases with no gene match: 7. Germline V CDR1 and CDR2: SGHVS, FNYEAQ. The CDR3 loop spans 15 amino acids. The CDR3 spells CASSLASGGWDEQFF. CDR3 bases: TGTGCCAGCAGCTTAGCGTCGGGGGGTTGGGATGAGCAGTTCTTC.

The chain has TRBV15 and TRBJ2-2; 10 bases are a match to TRBD1. The CDR3 runs to 16 residues. V lost 0 bases, J lost 7 bases, and 5 bases stayed unmatched. The germline V gene has CDR1 LNHNV and CDR2 YYDKDF (reference sequence). CDR3 in amino acids: CATSRDRGTGVGELFF. CDR3 DNA sequence: TGTGCCACCAGCAGAGATCGAGGGACAGGGGTCGGGGAGCTGTTTTTT.

The V call is TRBV7-6, the J call TRBJ2-2; D is unclear. This CDR3 has 15 residues. CDR1 SGHVS and CDR2 FNYEAQ come from the germline V gene. The ends were cut back, 5 bases at V and 0 bases at J, with 10 bases in the middle. CDR3 sequence reads: CASSPVAANTGELFF. Written as DNA, the CDR3 is TGTGCCAGCAGCCCTGTGGCGGCGAACACCGGGGAGCTGTTTTTT.

A single count supports this clone. At the DNA level, this CDR3 is encoded by other sequences in the same sample as well. V gene TRBV7-6 combines with J gene TRBJ2-7; the D gene is possibly TRBD2 (5 bases). V was clipped by 6 bases and J by 2 bases, with 17 bases between them. The CDR3 totals 15 residues. The germline gives CDR1 SGHVS, CDR2 FNYEAQ. CDR3 in DNA: TGTGCCAGCAGTTATCAGAGGGCGGGCCCCTACGAGCAGTACTTC. Protein: CASSYQRAGPYEQYF.

CDR3 in amino acids: CASSFRQGARYNEQFF. The CDR3 coding sequence is TGTGCCAGCAGCTTCCGGCAGGGGGCGCGGTACAATGAGCAGTTCTTC. The chain employs TRBV11-3 and TRBJ2-1; TRBD1 aligns across 8 bases. The V gene's germline CDR1 is SGHNT and CDR2 YENEEA. The ends lost 3 bases at V and 4 bases at J; junction bases unmatched: 8. This CDR3 region has 16 residues.

The chain recombines TRBV27 with TRBJ1-2, with TRBD1 matching 10 bases. CDR1 and CDR2 from the germline V gene are MNHEY and SMNVEV (reference sequence). V was clipped by 2 bases and J by 4 bases; unmatched bases: 1. CDR3 length: 14 residues. This CDR3 is CASSLRTGGYGYTF. DNA for the CDR3: TGTGCCAGCAGTTTAAGGACAGGGGGCTATGGCTACACCTTC.